These 9 T cell receptor beta chains were all obtained from the same sample, sequenced in a study of T cell repertoires in cytomegalovirus infection. TCRdb re-called the reads with MiXCR, one entry per CDR3 protein. Counted here are 450,000 to 600,000 distinct CDR3 sequences, under 45% occurring once; the ten biggest clones make up around 45%. These receptors lack a known antigen. The sequenced sample was cultured PBMCs, obtained from culture after CMV antigen stimulation. Source of these receptors: a human donor in good health (CMV status not recorded). Some clones in this sample may be carry-over from other donors' samples.

This clonotype has just one count. DNA of the CDR3: TGCAGTGCTAGAAGGGGAATAAGTAGCAATCAGCCCCAGCATTTT. Its translation: CSARRGISSNQPQHF. The V and J genes are TRBV20-1 and TRBJ1-5; a weak D match, TRBD1 (5 bases). The germline V gene has CDR1 DFQATT and CDR2 SNEGSKA (reference sequence). The CDR3 has 15 residues. Between the trimmed V and J ends, which lost 2 bases and 0 bases, there was a span of 11 bases.

This chain connects TRBV6-1 to TRBJ2-5, with TRBD2 identical over 10 bases. With 5 bases clipped from V and 5 bases from J, the junction kept 8 bases outside the gene matches. This CDR3 has 15 residues. Looked up from germline, CDR1 is MNHNS and CDR2 is SASEGT. The CDR3, as DNA: TGTGCCAGCAGTCGAACCGGGACTAGCGTGGAGACCCAGTACTTC. This gives the protein CASSRTGTSVETQYF.

The chain has TRBV20-1 and TRBJ1-5; D gene ambiguous. CDR1 and CDR2 (germline): DFQATT, SNEGSKA (reference sequence). The CDR3 runs to 13 residues. Trimming removed 1 base from V and 3 bases from J, with 7 bases in between. This CDR3 is CSARARSNQPQHF. The CDR3, as DNA: TGCAGTGCTAGAGCGAGGTCCAATCAGCCCCAGCATTTT.

This chain joins TRBV7-2 and TRBJ1-3, with a tentative D call TRBD1 (5 bases). The CDR3 covers 15 residues. Germline lookup yields CDR1 SGHTA and CDR2 FQGNSA. V dropped 5 bases and J dropped 0 bases, with 11 bases sitting between them. CDR3 region: CASSPQVNSGNTIYF. The CDR3 DNA follows: TGTGCCAGCAGCCCACAGGTTAACTCTGGAAACACCATATATTTT.

This clonotype has ten or more counts. The rearrangement links TRBV27 to TRBJ2-6; unclear D gene. Germline loops: CDR1 MNHEY, CDR2 SMNVEV (reference sequence). The CDR3 has 13 amino acids. The germline V and J ends were trimmed by 6 bases and 1 base, with 4 bases remaining between them. The CDR3 is CASRGSGANVLTF. The CDR3 region has the DNA TGTGCCAGCAGAGGTTCTGGGGCCAACGTCCTGACTTTC.

This clonotype was counted a few times. The chain is built from TRBV10-3 and TRBJ2-7; D might be TRBD2 (5 bases). The CDR3 spans 17 residues. Germline loops: CDR1 ENHRY, CDR2 SYGVKD. With 3 bases removed from V and 7 bases from J, the gap between germline ends came to 25 bases. The CDR3 DNA reads TGTGCCATCAGTGACCCCAGCGACTACCCATTAAATGGGGAGCAGTACTTC. Amino acid sequence: CAISDPSDYPLNGEQYF.

The rearrangement joins TRBV10-3 to TRBJ2-2, with D unresolved. The CDR3 extends over 15 amino acids. Germline CDR1 is ENHRY and CDR2 is SYGVKD. The V and J ends lost 5 bases and 1 base respectively, with 11 bases between them. The CDR3 DNA sequence: TGTGCCATCAGTCCAACAGCAATGAACACCGGGGAGCTGTTTTTT. Translation gives CAISPTAMNTGELFF.

The chain uses TRBV19 and TRBJ1-1; D is unclear. The germline gives CDR1 LNHDA, CDR2 SQIVND (reference sequence). There are 13 residues in the CDR3. The ends were cut back, 3 bases at V and 1 base at J, with 6 bases in the middle. The CDR3 DNA is TGTGCCAGTAGTATCTACCAGAACACTGAAGCTTTCTTT. It is translated as CASSIYQNTEAFF.

Only a few counts were recorded for this clonotype. V gene TRBV6-6 combines with J gene TRBJ1-2; 11 bases are shared with TRBD1. The CDR3 loop spans 15 amino acids. The ends lost 5 bases at V and 8 bases at J; junction bases unmatched: 10. The germline V gene has CDR1 MNHNY and CDR2 SVGAGI (reference sequence). In DNA, the CDR3 is TGTGCCAGCAGTCCCCGGGACAGGGGGGGTGAAGGCTACACCTTC. Amino acids: CASSPRDRGGEGYTF.